A single sample gave rise to the 9 T cell receptor beta chains below, sequenced in a study of blood T cell repertoires in COVID-19. Profiling relied on immunoSEQ multiplex PCR, and the TCRdb table lists in-frame clones only, not all of them. The repertoire holds roughly 80,000 clones, more than 75% seen once, with about a fifth in the top ten. The sequencing input was peripheral blood. Receptor source: a human donor in a cohort sampled during active COVID-19.

The chain links TRBV7-9 to TRBJ2-7; D is perhaps TRBD2 (5 bases). This CDR3 contains 16 residues. Trimming cost V 2 bases and J 5 bases, with 19 bases left between them. Germline CDR1 SEHNR, CDR2 FQNEAQ (reference sequence). The CDR3 sequence: CASSLSGTDDLDEQYF. CDR3 in DNA: TGTGCCAGCAGCTTAAGCGGAACGGATGACCTTGACGAGCAGTACTTC.

The chain couples TRBV20-1 to TRBJ2-2, with 9 bases lining up with TRBD2. Unmatched junction bases numbered 8, after V lost 3 bases and J lost 6 bases. From germline, CDR1 is DFQATT and CDR2 SNEGSKA (reference sequence). The CDR3 consists of 15 residues. The CDR3 region has the DNA TGCAGTGCTAGTCCTGGCGGGGGGGCCGCCGGGGAGCTGTTTTTT. Encoded protein: CSASPGGGAAGELFF.

This chain uses TRBV15 with TRBJ2-3, with a weak D call TRBD1 (5 bases). Deletions cut 0 bases from V and 4 bases from J, with 11 bases between. The CDR3 sequence is 15 residues long. The germline CDR1 and CDR2 sequences are LNHNV and YYDKDF (reference sequence). Here the CDR3 reads CATSRDRASPDTQYF. The CDR3 coding sequence is TGTGCCACCAGCAGAGACAGGGCGTCCCCAGATACGCAGTATTTT. The full variable domain, in which reference TRBV15 and TRBJ2-3 provide the parts outside the CDR3, is DAMVIQNPRYQVTQFGKPVTLSCSQTLNHNVMYWYQQKSSQAPKLLFHYYDKDFNNEADTPDNFQSRRPNTSFCFLDIRSPGLGDTAMYLCATSRDRASPDTQYFGPGTRLTVL.

This sequence joins TRBV7-3 and TRBJ2-1; 8 nucleotides agree with TRBD2. There are 13 residues in the CDR3. The V gene's germline CDR1 is SGHTA and CDR2 FQGTGA. The ends lost 5 bases at V and 7 bases at J; junction bases unmatched: 4. CDR3 coding DNA: TGTGCCAGCAGCACCGGACTAGCAAATGAGCAGTTCTTC. Translating gives CASSTGLANEQFF. Full variable domain (rest looked up from reference TRBV7-3 and TRBJ2-1): GAGVSQTPSNKVTEKGKYVELRCDPISGHTALYWYRQSLGQGPEFLIYFQGTGAADDSGLPNDRFFAVRPEGSVSTLKIQRTERGDSAVYLCASSTGLANEQFFGPGTRLTVL.

This clone was observed once. The chain combines TRBV5-5 with TRBJ2-3; D may be TRBD1 (6 bases). Trimming stripped 3 bases from V and 3 bases from J, with 14 bases between. This CDR3 has 15 residues. The germline V gene has CDR1 SGHKS and CDR2 YYEKEE (reference sequence). The CDR3 nucleotides read TGTGCCAGCAGCTCGCGGACAGTTCCGACAGATACGCAGTATTTT. Protein: CASSSRTVPTDTQYF.

This chain uses TRBV19 with TRBJ1-1, with D maybe TRBD1 (6 bases). The CDR3 has 13 amino acids. Germline loops: CDR1 LNHDA, CDR2 SQIVND (reference sequence). The V end was cut by 6 bases, the J end by 0 bases, with 8 bases between. The CDR3 spells CASRRTVNTEAFF. For the CDR3, the DNA is TGTGCCAGTAGGAGGACAGTGAACACTGAAGCTTTCTTT.

The chain links TRBV4-1 to TRBJ2-3; a possible D gene is TRBD1 (6 bases). Looked up from germline, CDR1 is MGHRA and CDR2 is YSYEKL. CDR3 length: 14 residues. V was trimmed by 4 bases and J by 4 bases, leaving 12 bases between them. CDR3 protein: CASSRGHRSDTQYF. CDR3 in DNA: TGCGCCAGCAGCCGGGGACATCGGTCAGATACGCAGTATTTT.

In its sample, this clone was seen once. The chain recombines TRBV7-9 with TRBJ2-5, with 8 bases that match TRBD1. CDR1 is SEHNR, CDR2 FQNEAQ, per germline (reference sequence). V dropped 4 bases and J dropped 3; count of bases not matched to a gene: 1. This CDR3 has 13 residues. As DNA, the CDR3 is TGTGCCAGCAGCTGGACAGGGAAAGAGACCCAGTACTTC. Translating gives CASSWTGKETQYF. The whole variable domain, remainder taken from reference TRBV7-9 and TRBJ2-5, is DTGVSQNPRHKITKRGQNVTFRCDPISEHNRLYWYRQTLGQGPEFLTYFQNEAQLEKSRLLSDRFSAERPKGSFSTLEIQRTEQGDSAMYLCASSWTGKETQYFGPGTRLLVL.

CDR3 nucleotides: TGTGCCAGCCATCTCAGAGCGGGAAACACCATATATTTT. As protein: CASHLRAGNTIYF. V is TRBV19 and J is TRBJ1-3; D is unclear. Per germline, CDR1 LNHDA and CDR2 SQIVND (reference sequence). The CDR3 length is 13 residues. V shed 9 bases and J shed 4 bases, with 13 bases lying between them.